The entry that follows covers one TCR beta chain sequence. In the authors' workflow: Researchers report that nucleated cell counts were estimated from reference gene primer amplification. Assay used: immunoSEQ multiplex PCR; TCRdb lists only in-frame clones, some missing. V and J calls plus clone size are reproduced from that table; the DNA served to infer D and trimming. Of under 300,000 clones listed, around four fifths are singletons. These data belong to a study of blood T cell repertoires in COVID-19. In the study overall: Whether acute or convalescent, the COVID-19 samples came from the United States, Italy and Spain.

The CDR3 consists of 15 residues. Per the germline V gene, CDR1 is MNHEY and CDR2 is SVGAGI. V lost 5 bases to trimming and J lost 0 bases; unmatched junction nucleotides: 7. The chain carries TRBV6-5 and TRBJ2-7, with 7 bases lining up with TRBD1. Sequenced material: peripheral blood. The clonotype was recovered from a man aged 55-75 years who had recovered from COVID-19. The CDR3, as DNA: TGTGCCAGCAGTCATTCCGGGACAGCCTCCTACGAGCAGTACTTC. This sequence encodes CASSHSGTASYEQYF.